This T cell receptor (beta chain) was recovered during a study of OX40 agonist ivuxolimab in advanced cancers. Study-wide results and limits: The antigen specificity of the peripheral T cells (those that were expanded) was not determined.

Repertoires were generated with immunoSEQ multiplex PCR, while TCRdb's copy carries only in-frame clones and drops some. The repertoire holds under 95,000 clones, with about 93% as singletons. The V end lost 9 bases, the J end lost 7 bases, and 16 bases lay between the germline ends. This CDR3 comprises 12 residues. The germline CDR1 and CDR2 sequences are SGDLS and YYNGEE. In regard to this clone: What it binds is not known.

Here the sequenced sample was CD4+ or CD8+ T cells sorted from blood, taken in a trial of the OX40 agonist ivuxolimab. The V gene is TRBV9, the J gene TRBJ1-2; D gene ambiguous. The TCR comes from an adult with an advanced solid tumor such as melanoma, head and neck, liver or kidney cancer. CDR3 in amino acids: CATQIPTGGYTF. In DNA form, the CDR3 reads TGTGCCACCCAGATACCCACGGGTGGCTACACCTTC.